This record concerns one T cell receptor (beta chain) sequence. Study processing details: Reference gene primers were amplified, and this amplification served to estimate nucleated cell counts. The protocol was immunoSEQ multiplex PCR, while the TCRdb copy is restricted to in-frame clones and leaves out a portion. That table is the source of V, J and clone size, and D and trimming were worked out from the DNA. The table shows around 23,000 clones, with around 87% occurring only once. Trimming shortened V by 0 bases and J by 6 bases, and 6 bases separated the two germline ends. CDR1 is GTSNPN and CDR2 is SVGIG in the germline V gene (reference sequence). The CDR3 spans 12 residues. This entry comes from a study of blood T cell repertoires in COVID-19. Across the study: Material from acute and convalescent COVID-19 was sourced from the United States, Italy and Spain. PBMCs, B-cell-depleted T cells, or T cells provided the cDNA or gDNA that made up the material.

V and J are TRBV30 and TRBJ1-5; D ambiguous. The TCR sequence derives from a man over 45 with active COVID-19. The material sequenced was peripheral blood. The chain's CDR3 is CAWSVRGQPQHF. CDR3 in DNA: TGTGCCTGGAGTGTACGAGGTCAGCCCCAGCATTTT.